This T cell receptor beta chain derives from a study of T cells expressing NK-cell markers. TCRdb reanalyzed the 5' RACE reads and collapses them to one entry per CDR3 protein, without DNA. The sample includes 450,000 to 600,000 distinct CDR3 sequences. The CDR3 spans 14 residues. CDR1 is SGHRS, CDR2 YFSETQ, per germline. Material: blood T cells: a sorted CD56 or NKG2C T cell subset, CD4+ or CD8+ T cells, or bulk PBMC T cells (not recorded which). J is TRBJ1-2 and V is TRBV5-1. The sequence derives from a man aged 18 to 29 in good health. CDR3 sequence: CASSLAAGTEGYTF.